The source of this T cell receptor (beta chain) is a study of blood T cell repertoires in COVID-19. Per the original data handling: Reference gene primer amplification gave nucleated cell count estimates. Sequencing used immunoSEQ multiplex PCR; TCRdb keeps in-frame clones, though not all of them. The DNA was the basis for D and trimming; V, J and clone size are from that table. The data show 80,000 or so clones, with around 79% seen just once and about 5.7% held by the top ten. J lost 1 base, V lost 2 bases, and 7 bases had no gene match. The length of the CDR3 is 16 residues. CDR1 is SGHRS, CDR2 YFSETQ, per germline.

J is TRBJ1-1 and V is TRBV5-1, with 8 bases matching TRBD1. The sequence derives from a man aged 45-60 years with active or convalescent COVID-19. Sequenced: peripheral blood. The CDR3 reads CASSLKPGQGNTEAFF. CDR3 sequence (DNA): TGCGCCAGCAGCTTAAAACCTGGACAGGGGAACACTGAAGCTTTCTTT.